The clone carrying this T cell receptor (beta chain) was picked up many times. TCRdb redid the calling of the 5' RACE reads with MiXCR, one entry per CDR3 protein. In the table there are 200,000 to 300,000 distinct CDR3 sequences, under 15% of which are singletons. The sample originates from a study of T cells after yellow fever vaccination. There are 19 residues in the CDR3. CDR1 is DFQATT and CDR2 is SNEGSKA in the germline V gene (reference sequence). J gave up 1 base and V 0 bases, and 12 bases lay outside the gene matches. The genes are TRBV20-1 and TRBJ2-3; 11 nucleotides match TRBD2. The specimen comprised CD4+ T cells sorted from PBMCs, sampled 45 days after the yellow fever booster vaccination. The clonotype comes from a man aged 25-40 years who received the YFV17D yellow fever vaccine. CDR3 sequence reads: CSARDSRAPGLAGTDTQYF. CDR3 DNA sequence: TGCAGTGCTAGAGATTCAAGGGCTCCGGGACTAGCGGGCACAGATACGCAGTATTTT.